In its sample, the clone carrying this TCR beta chain was seen once. Methods used by the authors: Estimates of nucleated cell counts were drawn from the amplification of reference gene primers. Clones were read by immunoSEQ multiplex PCR, and TCRdb kept only the in-frame ones, dropping some. The D gene and trimming were derived from the DNA, and the V and J assignments and clone size from that table. The sample has approximately 150,000 clones; 82% are singletons. Germline CDR1 is SNHLY and CDR2 is FYNNEI. Trimming removed 5 bases from V and 8 bases from J; junction bases left unmatched: 9. The CDR3 contains 14 residues. This entry belongs to a study of blood T cell repertoires in COVID-19. Study-wide background: Samples came from the United States, Italy and Spain, spanning acute and convalescent COVID-19. The analysed material was cDNA or gDNA that came from T cells, B-cell-depleted T cells, or PBMCs.

The sample taken for sequencing was peripheral blood. The source is a human donor with acute or convalescent COVID-19. The donor label of this sample is uncertain. The chain joins TRBV2 to TRBJ1-2; 9 nucleotides agree with TRBD1. CDR3 region: CASSSADRGDGYTF. As DNA, the CDR3 is TGTGCCAGCAGTTCGGCGGACAGGGGTGACGGCTACACCTTC.